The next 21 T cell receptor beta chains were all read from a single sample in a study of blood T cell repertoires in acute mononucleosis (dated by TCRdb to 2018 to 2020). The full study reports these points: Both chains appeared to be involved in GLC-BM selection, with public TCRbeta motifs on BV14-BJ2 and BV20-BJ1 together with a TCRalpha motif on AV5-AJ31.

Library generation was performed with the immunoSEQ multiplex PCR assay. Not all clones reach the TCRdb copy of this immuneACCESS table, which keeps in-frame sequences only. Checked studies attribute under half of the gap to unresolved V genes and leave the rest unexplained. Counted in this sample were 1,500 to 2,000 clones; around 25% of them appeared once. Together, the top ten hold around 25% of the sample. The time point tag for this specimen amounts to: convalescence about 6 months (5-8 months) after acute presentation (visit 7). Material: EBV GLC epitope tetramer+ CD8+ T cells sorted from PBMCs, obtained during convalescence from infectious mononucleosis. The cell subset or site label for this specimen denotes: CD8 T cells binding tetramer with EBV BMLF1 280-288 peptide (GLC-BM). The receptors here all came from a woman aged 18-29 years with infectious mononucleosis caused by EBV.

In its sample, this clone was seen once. The DNA for the CDR3 is TGTGCCAGCAGCTCCCAGGGGACGCCAAACTATGGCTACACCTTC. Its protein product is CASSSQGTPNYGYTF. The V call is TRBV7-2, the J call TRBJ1-2; weak D call: TRBD1 (6 bases). In germline, CDR1 is SGHTA, CDR2 FQGNSA. Trimming shortened V by 4 bases and J by 2 bases, and 14 bases separated the two germline ends. CDR3 length: 15 amino acids. The whole variable domain, remainder taken from reference TRBV7-2 and TRBJ1-2, is GAGVSQSPSNKVTEKGKDVELRCDPISGHTALYWYRQSLGQGLEFLIYFQGNSAPDKSGLPSDRFSAERTGGSVSTLTIQRTQQEDSAVYLCASSSQGTPNYGYTFGSGTRLTVV.

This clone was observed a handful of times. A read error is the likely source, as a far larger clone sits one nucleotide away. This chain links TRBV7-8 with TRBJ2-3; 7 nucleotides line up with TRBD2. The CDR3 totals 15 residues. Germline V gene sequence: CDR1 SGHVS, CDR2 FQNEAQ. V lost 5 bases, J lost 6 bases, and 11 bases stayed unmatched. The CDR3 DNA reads TGTGCCAGCAGCCGGACACGCGGGAGTGGCGATACGCAGTATTTT. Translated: CASSRTRGSGDTQYF. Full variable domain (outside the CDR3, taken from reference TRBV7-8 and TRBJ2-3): GAGVSQSPRYKVAKRGQDVALRCDPISGHVSLFWYQQALGQGPEFLTYFQNEAQLDKSGLPSDRFFAERPEGSVSTLKIQRTQQEDSAVYLCASSRTRGSGDTQYFGPGTRLTVL.

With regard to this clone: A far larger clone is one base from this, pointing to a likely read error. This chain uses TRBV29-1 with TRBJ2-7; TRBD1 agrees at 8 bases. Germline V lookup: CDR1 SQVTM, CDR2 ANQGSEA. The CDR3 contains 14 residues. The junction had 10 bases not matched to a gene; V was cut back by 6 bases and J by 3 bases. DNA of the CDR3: TGCAGCGTCGCCGGGACAGGCGCATTCTACGAGCAGTACTTC. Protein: CSVAGTGAFYEQYF.

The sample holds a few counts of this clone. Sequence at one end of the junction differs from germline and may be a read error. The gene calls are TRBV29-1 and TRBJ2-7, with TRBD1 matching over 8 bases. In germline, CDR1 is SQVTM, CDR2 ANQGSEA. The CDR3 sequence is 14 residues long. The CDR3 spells CSGAGTGAFYEQDF. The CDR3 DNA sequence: TGCAGCGGCGCCGGGACAGGCGCATTCTACGAGCAGGACTTC.

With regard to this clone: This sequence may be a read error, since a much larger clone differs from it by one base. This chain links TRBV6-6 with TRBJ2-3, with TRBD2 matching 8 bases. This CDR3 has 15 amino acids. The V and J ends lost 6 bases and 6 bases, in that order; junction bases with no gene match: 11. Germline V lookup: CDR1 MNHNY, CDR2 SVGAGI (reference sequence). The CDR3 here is CASSRTSGSGDTQYF. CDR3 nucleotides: TGTGCCAGCAGCCGGACAAGCGGGAGTGGCGATACGCAGTATTTT.

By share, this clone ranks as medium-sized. The CDR3 DNA reads TGCGCCAGCAGCTTGGGACAGGGTAGTGTGCAAGAGACCCAGTACTTC. It is translated as CASSLGQGSVQETQYF. The rearrangement uses TRBV5-1 and TRBJ2-5; TRBD1 matches at 7 bases. With 0 bases clipped from V and 2 bases from J, the junction kept 7 bases outside the gene matches. Per the germline V gene, CDR1 is SGHRS and CDR2 is YFSETQ. This CDR3 contains 16 residues.

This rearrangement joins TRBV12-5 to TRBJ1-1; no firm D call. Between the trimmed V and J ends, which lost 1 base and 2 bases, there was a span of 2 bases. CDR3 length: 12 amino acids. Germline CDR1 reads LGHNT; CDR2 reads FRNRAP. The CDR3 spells CASGLGNTEAFF. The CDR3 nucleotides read TGTGCTAGTGGTTTGGGTAACACTGAAGCTTTCTTT.

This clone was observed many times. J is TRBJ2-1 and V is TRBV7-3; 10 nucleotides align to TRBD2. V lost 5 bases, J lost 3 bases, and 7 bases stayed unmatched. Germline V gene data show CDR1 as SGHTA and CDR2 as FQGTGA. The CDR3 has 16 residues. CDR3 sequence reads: CASSGEGLAVYNEQFF. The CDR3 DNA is TGTGCCAGCAGCGGGGAAGGACTAGCGGTCTACAATGAGCAGTTCTTC.

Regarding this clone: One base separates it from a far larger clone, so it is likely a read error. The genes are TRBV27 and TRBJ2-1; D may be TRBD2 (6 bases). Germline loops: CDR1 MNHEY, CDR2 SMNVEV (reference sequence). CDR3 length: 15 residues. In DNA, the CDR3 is TGTGCCAGCAGCACCGTAACTAGCTCCTACTATGAGCAGTTCTTC. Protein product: CASSTVTSSYYEQFF.

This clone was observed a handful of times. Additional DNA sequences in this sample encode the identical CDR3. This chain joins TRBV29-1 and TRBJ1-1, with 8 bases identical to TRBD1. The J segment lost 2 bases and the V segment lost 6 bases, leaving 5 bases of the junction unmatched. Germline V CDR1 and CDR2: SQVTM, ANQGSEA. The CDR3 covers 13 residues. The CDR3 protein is CSVWGQANTEAFF. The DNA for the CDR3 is TGCAGCGTGTGGGGACAGGCTAACACTGAAGCTTTCTTT.

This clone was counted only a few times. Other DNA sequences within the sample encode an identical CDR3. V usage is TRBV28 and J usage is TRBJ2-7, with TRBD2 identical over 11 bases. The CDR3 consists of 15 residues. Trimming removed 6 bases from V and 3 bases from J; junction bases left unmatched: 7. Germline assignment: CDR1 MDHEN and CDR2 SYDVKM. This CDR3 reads CASSPTSGSIYEQYF. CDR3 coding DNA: TGTGCCAGCAGCCCCACTAGCGGGAGTATCTACGAGCAGTACTTC.

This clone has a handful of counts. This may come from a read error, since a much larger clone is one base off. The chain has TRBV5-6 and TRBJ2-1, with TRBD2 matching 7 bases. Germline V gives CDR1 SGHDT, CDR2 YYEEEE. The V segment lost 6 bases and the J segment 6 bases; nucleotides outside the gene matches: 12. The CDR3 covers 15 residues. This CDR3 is CASTDGTILPNEQFF. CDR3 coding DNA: TGTGCCAGCACCGACGGGACTATTCTCCCCAATGAGCAGTTCTTC.

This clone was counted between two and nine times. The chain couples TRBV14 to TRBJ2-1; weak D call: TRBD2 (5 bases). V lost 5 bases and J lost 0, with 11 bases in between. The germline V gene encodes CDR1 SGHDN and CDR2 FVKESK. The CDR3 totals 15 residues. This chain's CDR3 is CASSTVTSSYNEQFF. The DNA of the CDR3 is TGTGCCAGCAGCACCGTAACTAGCTCCTACAATGAGCAGTTCTTC.

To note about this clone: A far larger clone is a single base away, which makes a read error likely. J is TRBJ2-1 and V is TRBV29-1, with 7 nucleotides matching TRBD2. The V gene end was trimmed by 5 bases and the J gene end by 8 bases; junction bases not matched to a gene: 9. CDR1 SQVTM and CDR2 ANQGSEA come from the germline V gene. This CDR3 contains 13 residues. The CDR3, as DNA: TGCAGCGTTTTACCGGGACTACTCTATGAGCAGTTCTTC. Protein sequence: CSVLPGLLYEQFF.

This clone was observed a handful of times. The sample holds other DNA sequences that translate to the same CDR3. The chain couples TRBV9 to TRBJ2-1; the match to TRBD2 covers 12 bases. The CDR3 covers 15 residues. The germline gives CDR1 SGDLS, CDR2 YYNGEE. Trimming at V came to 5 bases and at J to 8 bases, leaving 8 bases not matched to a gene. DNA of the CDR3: TGTGCCAGCAGTCCGACTAGCGGGAGTGTCTATGAGCAGTTCTTC. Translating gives CASSPTSGSVYEQFF. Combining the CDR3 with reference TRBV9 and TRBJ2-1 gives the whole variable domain DSGVTQTPKHLITATGQRVTLRCSPRSGDLSVYWYQQSLDQGLQFLIQYYNGEERAKGNILERFSAQQFPDLHSELNLSSLELGDSALYFCASSPTSGSVYEQFFGPGTRLTVL.

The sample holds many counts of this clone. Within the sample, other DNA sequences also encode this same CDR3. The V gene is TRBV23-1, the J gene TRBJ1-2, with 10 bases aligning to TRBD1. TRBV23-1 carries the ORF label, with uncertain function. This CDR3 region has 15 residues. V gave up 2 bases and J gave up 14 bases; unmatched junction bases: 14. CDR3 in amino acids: CASSQRDRGPTMATF. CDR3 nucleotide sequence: TGCGCCAGCAGTCAACGCGACAGGGGGCCCACTATGGCTACCTTC.

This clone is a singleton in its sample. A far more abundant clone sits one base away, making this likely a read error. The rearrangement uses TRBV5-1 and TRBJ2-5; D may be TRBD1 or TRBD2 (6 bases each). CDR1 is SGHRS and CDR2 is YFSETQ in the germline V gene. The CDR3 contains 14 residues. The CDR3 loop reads CASSLALGGHEQHF. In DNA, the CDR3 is TGCGCCAGCAGCTTGGCCCTCGGGGGCCACGAGCAGCACTTC.

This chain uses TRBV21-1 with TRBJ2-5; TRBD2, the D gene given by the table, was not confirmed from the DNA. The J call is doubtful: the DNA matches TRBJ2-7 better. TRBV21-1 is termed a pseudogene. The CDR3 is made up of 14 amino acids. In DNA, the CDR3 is TGTGCCAGCAGCATCGTCCCGGGAGAGGCCGAGCAGTACTTC. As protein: CASSIVPGEAEQYF.

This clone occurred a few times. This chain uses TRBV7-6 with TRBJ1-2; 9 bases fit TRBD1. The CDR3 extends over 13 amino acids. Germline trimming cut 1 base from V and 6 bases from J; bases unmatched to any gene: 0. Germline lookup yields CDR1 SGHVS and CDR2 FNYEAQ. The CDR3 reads CASSLGQGDGYTF. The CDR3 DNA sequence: TGTGCCAGCAGCTTAGGACAGGGGGATGGCTACACCTTC.

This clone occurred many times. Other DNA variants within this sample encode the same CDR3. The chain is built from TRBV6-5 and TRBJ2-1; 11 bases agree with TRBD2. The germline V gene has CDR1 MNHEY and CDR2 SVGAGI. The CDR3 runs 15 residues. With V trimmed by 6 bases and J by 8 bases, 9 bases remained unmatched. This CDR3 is CASSPTSGSVYEQFF. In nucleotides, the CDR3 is TGTGCCAGCAGCCCCACTAGCGGGAGTGTATATGAGCAGTTCTTC.

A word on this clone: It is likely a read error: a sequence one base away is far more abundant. The DNA of the CDR3 is TGCAGCGTGGGGGGACAGGCGAAGACTGAAGCTTTCTTT. This encodes CSVGGQAKTEAFF. The chain is built from TRBV29-1 and TRBJ1-1, with TRBD1 identical over 8 bases. Germline V CDR1 and CDR2: SQVTM, ANQGSEA. The ends lost 6 bases at V and 5 bases at J; junction bases unmatched: 8. The CDR3 runs to 13 residues. Based on the CDR3 plus reference TRBV29-1 and TRBJ1-1, the full variable domain is SAVISQKPSRDICQRGTSLTIQCQVDSQVTMMFWYRQQPGQSLTLIATANQGSEATYESGFVIDKFPISRPNLTFSTLTVSNMSPEDSSIYLCSVGGQAKTEAFFGQGTRLTVV.